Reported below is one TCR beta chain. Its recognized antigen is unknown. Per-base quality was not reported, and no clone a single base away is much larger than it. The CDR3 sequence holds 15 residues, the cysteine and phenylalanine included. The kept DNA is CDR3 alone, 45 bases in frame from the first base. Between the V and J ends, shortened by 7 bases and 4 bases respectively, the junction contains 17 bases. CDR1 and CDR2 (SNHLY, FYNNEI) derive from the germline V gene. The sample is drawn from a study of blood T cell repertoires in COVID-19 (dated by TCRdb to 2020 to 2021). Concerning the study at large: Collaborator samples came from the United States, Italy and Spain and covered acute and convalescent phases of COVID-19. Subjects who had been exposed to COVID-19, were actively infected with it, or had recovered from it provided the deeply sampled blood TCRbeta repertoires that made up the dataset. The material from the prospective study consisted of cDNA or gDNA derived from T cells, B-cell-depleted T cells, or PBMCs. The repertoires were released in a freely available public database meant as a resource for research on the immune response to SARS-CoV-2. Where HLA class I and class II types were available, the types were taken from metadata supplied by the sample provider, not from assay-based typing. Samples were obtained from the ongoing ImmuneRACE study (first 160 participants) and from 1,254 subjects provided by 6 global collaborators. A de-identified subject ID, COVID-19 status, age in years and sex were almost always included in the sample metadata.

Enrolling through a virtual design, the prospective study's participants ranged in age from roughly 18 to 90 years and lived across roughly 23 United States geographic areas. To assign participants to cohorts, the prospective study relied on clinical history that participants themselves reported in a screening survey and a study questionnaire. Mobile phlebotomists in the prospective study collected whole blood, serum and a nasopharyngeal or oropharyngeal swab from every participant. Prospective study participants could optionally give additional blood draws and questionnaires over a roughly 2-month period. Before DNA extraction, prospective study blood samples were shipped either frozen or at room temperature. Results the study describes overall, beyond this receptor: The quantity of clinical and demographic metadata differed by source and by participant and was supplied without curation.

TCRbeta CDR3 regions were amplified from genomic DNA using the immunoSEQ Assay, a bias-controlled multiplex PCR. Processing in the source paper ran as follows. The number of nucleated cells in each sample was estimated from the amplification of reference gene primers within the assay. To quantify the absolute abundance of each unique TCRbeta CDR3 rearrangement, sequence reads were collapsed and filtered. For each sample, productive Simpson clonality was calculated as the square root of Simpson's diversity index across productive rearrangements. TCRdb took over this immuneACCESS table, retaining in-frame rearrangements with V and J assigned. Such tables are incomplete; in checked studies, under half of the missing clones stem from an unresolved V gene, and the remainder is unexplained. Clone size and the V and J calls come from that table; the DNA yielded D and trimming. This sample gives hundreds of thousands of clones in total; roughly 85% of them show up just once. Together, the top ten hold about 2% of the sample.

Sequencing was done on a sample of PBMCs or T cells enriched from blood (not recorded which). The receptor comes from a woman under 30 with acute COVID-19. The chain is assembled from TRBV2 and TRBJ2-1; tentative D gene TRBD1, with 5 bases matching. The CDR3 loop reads CASKGSLQSYNEQFF. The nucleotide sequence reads TGTGCCAGCAAGGGGTCTTTACAATCTTACAATGAGCAGTTCTTC.